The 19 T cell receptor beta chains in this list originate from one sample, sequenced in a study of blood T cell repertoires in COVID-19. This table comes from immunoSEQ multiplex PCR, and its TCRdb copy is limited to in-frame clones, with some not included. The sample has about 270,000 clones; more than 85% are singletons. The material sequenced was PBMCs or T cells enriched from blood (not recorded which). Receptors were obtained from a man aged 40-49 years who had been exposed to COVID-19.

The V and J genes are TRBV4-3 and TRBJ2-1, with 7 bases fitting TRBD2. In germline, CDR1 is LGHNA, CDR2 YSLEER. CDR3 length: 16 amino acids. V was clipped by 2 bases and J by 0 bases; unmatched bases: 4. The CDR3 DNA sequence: TGCGCCAGCAGCCAAATTCTAGCGGCCTCCTACAATGAGCAGTTCTTC. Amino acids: CASSQILAASYNEQFF.

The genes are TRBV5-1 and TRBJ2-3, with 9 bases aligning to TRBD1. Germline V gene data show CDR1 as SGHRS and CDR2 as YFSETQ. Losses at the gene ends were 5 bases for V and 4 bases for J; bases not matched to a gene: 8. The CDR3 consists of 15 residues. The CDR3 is CASSSGTGIADTQYF. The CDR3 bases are TGCGCCAGCAGTTCCGGGACAGGGATCGCAGATACGCAGTATTTT.

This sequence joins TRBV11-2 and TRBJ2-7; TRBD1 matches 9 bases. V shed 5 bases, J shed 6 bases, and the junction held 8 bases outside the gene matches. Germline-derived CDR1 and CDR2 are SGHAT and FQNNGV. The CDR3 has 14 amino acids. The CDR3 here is CASSPGTGRREQYF. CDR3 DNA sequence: TGTGCCAGCAGCCCAGGGACAGGGCGGCGCGAGCAGTACTTC.

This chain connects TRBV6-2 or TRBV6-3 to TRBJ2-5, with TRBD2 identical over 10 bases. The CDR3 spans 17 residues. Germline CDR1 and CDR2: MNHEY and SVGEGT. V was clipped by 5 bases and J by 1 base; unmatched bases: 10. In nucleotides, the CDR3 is TGTGCCAGCAGTCCACCCTCTTGGACTAGCGGCCAAGAGACCCAGTACTTC. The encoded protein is CASSPPSWTSGQETQYF.

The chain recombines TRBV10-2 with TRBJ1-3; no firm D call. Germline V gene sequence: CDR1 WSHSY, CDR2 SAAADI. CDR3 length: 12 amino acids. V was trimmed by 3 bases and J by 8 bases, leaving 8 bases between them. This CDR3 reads CASSEPVDTIYF. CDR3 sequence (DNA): TGCGCCAGCAGTGAACCGGTCGACACCATATATTTT.

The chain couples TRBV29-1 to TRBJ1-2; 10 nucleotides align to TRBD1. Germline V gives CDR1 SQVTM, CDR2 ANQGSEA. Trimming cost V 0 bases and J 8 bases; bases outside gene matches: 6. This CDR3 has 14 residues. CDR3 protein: CSVEDKGTGVGYTF. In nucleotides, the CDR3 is TGCAGCGTTGAAGATAAGGGGACAGGGGTCGGCTACACCTTC.

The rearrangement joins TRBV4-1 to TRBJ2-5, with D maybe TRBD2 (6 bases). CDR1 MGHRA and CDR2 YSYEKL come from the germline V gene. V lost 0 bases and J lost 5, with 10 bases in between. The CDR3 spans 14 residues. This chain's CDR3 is CASSQDGGKETQYF. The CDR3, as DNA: TGCGCCAGCAGCCAAGATGGAGGGAAGGAGACCCAGTACTTC.

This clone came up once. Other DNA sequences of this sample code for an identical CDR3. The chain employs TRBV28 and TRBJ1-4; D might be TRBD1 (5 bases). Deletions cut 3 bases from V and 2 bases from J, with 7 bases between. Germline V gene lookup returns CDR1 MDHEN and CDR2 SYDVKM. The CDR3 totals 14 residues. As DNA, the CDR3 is TGTGCCAGCAGTTTGGGGGGGACTAATGAAAAACTGTTTTTT. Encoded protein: CASSLGGTNEKLFF. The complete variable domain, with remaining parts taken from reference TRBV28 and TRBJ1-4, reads DVKVTQSSRYLVKRTGEKVFLECVQDMDHENMFWYRQDPGLGLRLIYFSYDVKMKEKGDIPEGYSVSREKKERFSLILESASTNQTSMYLCASSLGGTNEKLFFGSGTQLSVL.

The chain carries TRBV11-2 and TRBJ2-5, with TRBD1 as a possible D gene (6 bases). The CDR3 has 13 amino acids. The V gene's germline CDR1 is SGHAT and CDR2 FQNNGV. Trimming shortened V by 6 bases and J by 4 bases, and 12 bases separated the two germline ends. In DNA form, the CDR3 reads TGTGCCAGCAGGCCGCCAGGGGTAGAGACCCAGTACTTC. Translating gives CASRPPGVETQYF.

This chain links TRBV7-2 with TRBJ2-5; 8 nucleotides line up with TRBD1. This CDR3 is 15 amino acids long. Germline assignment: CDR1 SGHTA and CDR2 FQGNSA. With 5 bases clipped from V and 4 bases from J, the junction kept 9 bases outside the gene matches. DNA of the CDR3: TGTGCCAGCAGCGCCCAGGGGGCGCCGCCAGAGACCCAGTACTTC. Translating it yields CASSAQGAPPETQYF.

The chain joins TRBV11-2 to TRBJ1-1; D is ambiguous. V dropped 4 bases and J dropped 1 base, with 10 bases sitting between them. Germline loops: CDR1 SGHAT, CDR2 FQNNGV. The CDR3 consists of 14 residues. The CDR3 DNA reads TGTGCCAGCAGCTCCCGGGTCAAGAACACTGAAGCTTTCTTT. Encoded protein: CASSSRVKNTEAFF.

The CDR3 DNA sequence: TGTGCCACGAGGGGGGGCAGGGGGCTTTACGAGCAGTACTTC. Its protein product is CATRGGRGLYEQYF. The chain couples TRBV27 to TRBJ2-7; maybe TRBD1 (8 bases). The CDR3 loop spans 14 amino acids. Trimming stripped 10 bases from V and 4 bases from J, with 20 bases between. CDR1 is MNHEY and CDR2 is SMNVEV in the germline V gene (reference sequence).

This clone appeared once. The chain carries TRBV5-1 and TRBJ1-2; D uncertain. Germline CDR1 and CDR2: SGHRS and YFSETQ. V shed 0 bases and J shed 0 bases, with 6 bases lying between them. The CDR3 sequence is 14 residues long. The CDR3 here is CASSLEIANYGYTF. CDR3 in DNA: TGCGCCAGCAGCTTGGAAATAGCTAACTATGGCTACACCTTC.

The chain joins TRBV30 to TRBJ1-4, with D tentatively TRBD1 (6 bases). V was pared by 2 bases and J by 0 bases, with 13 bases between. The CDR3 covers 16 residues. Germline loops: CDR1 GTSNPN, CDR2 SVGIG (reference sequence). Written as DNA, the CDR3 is TGTGCCTGGAGTATACAGGGAACTGCAACTAATGAAAAACTGTTTTTT. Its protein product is CAWSIQGTATNEKLFF.

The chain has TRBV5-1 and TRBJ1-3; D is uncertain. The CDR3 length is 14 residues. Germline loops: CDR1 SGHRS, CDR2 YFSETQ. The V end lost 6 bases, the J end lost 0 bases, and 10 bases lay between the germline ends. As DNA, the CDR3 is TGCGCCAGCAAGAACCTAGACTCTGGAAACACCATATATTTT. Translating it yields CASKNLDSGNTIYF.

The CDR3 nucleotides read TGTGCCAGCAGCTTAGACAGCCCGGTCCGTTCACCCCTCCACTTT. It specifies CASSLDSPVRSPLHF. The chain uses TRBV7-9 and TRBJ1-6; no reliable D call. Per germline, CDR1 SEHNR and CDR2 FQNEAQ (reference sequence). The CDR3 covers 15 residues. Trimming took 1 base from V and 9 from J, leaving 13 bases between them.

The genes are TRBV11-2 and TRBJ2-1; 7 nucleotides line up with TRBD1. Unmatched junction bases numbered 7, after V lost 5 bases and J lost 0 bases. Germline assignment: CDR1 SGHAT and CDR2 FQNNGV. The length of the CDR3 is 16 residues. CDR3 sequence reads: CASSPRGTDSYNEQFF. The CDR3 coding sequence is TGTGCCAGCAGCCCCCGAGGGACAGACTCCTACAATGAGCAGTTCTTC.

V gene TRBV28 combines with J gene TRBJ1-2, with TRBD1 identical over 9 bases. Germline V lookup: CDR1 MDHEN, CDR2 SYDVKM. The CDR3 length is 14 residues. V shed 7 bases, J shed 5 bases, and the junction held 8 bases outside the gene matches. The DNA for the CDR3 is TGTGCCAGCAATCCTTGGACAGGGGATTATGGCTACACCTTC. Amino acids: CASNPWTGDYGYTF.

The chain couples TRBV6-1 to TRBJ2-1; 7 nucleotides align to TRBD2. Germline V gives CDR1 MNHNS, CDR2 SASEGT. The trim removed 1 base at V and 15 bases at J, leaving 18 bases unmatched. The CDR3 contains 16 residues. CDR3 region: CASSEGLASGGMSLFF. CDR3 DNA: TGTGCCAGCAGTGAAGGTCTGGCTAGCGGAGGGATGTCGTTGTTCTTC.